These T cell receptor beta chains were read from a single sample in a study of blood T cells in healthy people across ages. TCRdb re-called the 5' RACE reads with MiXCR, one entry per CDR3 protein. The table shows hundreds of thousands of distinct CDR3 sequences, with under 45% occurring only once. The sequenced sample consisted of blood. Receptors originate from a man in his 60s in good health. Each CDR3 is given with its conserved first and last residue. The order of the fields is CDR3 protein, CDR3 DNA, clone size, J gene, D gene, V gene. D genes are given only for firm matches. A clone size is listed for some rows: how often the clone was seen (once, few, many), or a class if it is expanded.

CSAIRTGTSNYNEQFF	TGCAGTGCTATACGAACCGGGACTAGCAACTACAATGAGCAGTTCTTC	few	TRBJ2-1	TRBD2	TRBV20-1
CACSQSGGRTDTQYF	TGTGCCTGCAGCCAGAGCGGGGGTCGGACAGATACGCAGTATTTT	.	TRBJ2-3	TRBD2	TRBV7-2
CASSSTGTGEIVYF	TGTGCCAGCAGCTCAACCGGGACCGGGGAAATCGTGTACTTC	few	TRBJ2-5	.	TRBV7-3
CASGGRTNEKLFF	TGTGCCAGCGGGGGTAGAACTAATGAAAAACTGTTTTTT	few	TRBJ1-4	.	TRBV12-3/TRBV12-4
CSARLGGVWTGELFF	TGCAGTGCTAGGTTGGGGGGGGTATGGACCGGGGAGCTGTTTTTT	.	TRBJ2-2	TRBD2	TRBV20-1
CASSVDKKSSQYF	TGTGCCAGCAGCGTGGATAAGAAATCGTCCCAGTACTTC	.	TRBJ2-5	.	TRBV7-2
CASSPYPADEKETQYF	TGTGCCAGCTCACCATACCCAGCGGACGAGAAAGAGACCCAGTACTTC	.	TRBJ2-5	.	TRBV18
CASSFFPSGTNTEAFF	TGTGCCAGCAGTTTTTTCCCATCCGGGACCAACACTGAAGCTTTCTTT	.	TRBJ1-1	.	TRBV12-3/TRBV12-4
CASSQGQGNGYTF	TGTGCCAGCAGCCAAGGACAGGGGAATGGCTACACCTTC	few	TRBJ1-2	TRBD1	TRBV3-1
CASSNSWFTEAFF	TGTGCCAGCAGCAATAGTTGGTTCACTGAAGCTTTCTTT	.	TRBJ1-1	.	TRBV27
CATTRLAGPTDTQYF	TGTGCCACGACAAGACTAGCGGGTCCCACAGATACGCAGTATTTT	few	TRBJ2-3	TRBD2	TRBV9
CASSEGQAGRAFF	TGTGCCAGCAGTGAGGGTCAGGCAGGGCGAGCTTTCTTT	few	TRBJ1-1	.	TRBV25-1
CASSQGTGNEQYF	TGTGCCAGCAGTCAGGGGACAGGGAACGAGCAGTACTTC	many	TRBJ2-7	TRBD1	TRBV6-5
CASSYGESSTDTQYF	TGTGCCAGCAGTTATGGGGAGTCGAGCACAGATACGCAGTATTTT	.	TRBJ2-3	.	TRBV6-6
CAKTGQGYEQYF	TGTGCCAAGACGGGACAGGGCTACGAGCAGTACTTC	few	TRBJ2-7	TRBD1	TRBV2
CASSRLGLQETQYF	TGTGCCAGCAGCAGACTAGGCTTACAAGAGACCCAGTACTTC	.	TRBJ2-5	.	TRBV5-6
CASSFSGGVQETQYF	TGCGCCAGCAGTTTTAGCGGGGGCGTACAAGAGACCCAGTACTTC	.	TRBJ2-5	TRBD2	TRBV5-1
CASSYKGPLSNQPQHF	TGTGCCAGCAGTTATAAGGGTCCCTTAAGCAATCAGCCCCAGCATTTT	.	TRBJ1-5	.	TRBV6-5
CASSNDENTEAFF	TGTGCCAGCAGCAACGACGAGAACACTGAAGCTTTCTTT	.	TRBJ1-1	.	TRBV7-9
CASSINRASLHF	TGTGCCAGCTCAATAAACAGGGCCTCCCTCCACTTT	.	TRBJ1-6	.	TRBV21-1
CASTAGQYHEKLFF	TGCGCCAGCACGGCGGGGCAGTACCATGAAAAACTGTTTTTT	.	TRBJ1-4	.	TRBV5-1
CSVEDVGLAGAETQYF	TGCAGCGTTGAAGACGTGGGACTAGCGGGGGCGGAGACCCAGTACTTC	few	TRBJ2-5	TRBD2	TRBV29-1
CASSTIPGQGFDEQYF	TGTGCCAGCAGCACGATTCCGGGACAGGGATTCGACGAGCAGTACTTC	few	TRBJ2-7	.	TRBV21-1
CASSVESDYTF	TGTGCCAGCAGCGTAGAGAGTGACTACACCTTC	many	TRBJ1-2	.	TRBV9
CSPYEADSYEQYF	TGCAGTCCCTACGAGGCGGATTCCTACGAGCAGTACTTC	.	TRBJ2-7	.	TRBV20-1
CASSQVRSREGQYF	TGCGCCAGCAGCCAAGTGAGGTCCCGTGAAGGGCAGTACTTC	few	TRBJ2-7	.	TRBV4-1